Listed below are T cell receptor beta chains from one sample, sequenced in a study of blood T cell repertoires in COVID-19. TCRdb's copy holds only in-frame clones and misses some; the assay was immunoSEQ multiplex PCR. In the table there are some 200,000 clones, about 80% of which are singletons. The sequenced sample consisted of PBMCs or T cells enriched from blood (not recorded which). The receptors shown here come from a man aged 35-49 years who had recovered from COVID-19. The CDR3 runs from the conserved cysteine through the conserved F or W. Each record gives: clone size, V gene, J gene, D gene, CDR3 length, CDR3 DNA, CDR3 protein. D genes are given only for firm matches. The size field is filled for only some rows; it gives once, few, many or a size class.

>NA|TRBV4-1|TRBJ2-5|TRBD1|17
TGCGCCAGCAGCCAAGAAGGAGCGGGGACAGGGGAAGAGACCCAGTACTTC
CASSQEGAGTGEETQYF
>NA|TRBV7-2|TRBJ2-3|NA|15
TGTGCCAGCAGCTTGGAGACCCGGAGCACAGATACGCAGTATTTT
CASSLETRSTDTQYF
>NA|TRBV7-2|TRBJ2-7|NA|12
TGTGCCAGCAGCTTAACGAGTTACGAGCAGTACTTC
CASSLTSYEQYF
>NA|TRBV6-5|TRBJ1-2|NA|14
TGTGCCAGCAGTTACTCGACGGGGAACTATGGCTACACCTTC
CASSYSTGNYGYTF
>NA|TRBV7-6|TRBJ2-1|NA|14
TGTGCCAGCAGCTTAAGGAGCTCCTACAATGAGCAGTTCTTC
CASSLRSSYNEQFF
>NA|TRBV25-1|TRBJ1-2|NA|12
TGTGCCAGCAGTGGACATCGCTATGGCTACACCTTC
CASSGHRYGYTF
>NA|TRBV11-3|TRBJ1-2|NA|14
TGTGCCAGCAGCCCCTTTAGTTACGACTATGGCTACACCTTC
CASSPFSYDYGYTF
>NA|TRBV7-6|TRBJ1-1|NA|14
TGTGCCAGCAGCTTTAACACAGAGAACACTGAAGCTTTCTTT
CASSFNTENTEAFF
>NA|TRBV30|TRBJ1-3|NA|12
TGTGCCTGGACAGATATTGGAAACACCATATATTTT
CAWTDIGNTIYF
>NA|TRBV4-3|TRBJ2-1|NA|15
TGCGCCAGCAGCCAAGGGGCTAGCTTTAACAATGAGCAGTTCTTC
CASSQGASFNNEQFF
>NA|TRBV5-1|TRBJ2-7|NA|14
TGCGCCAGCAGCTACCTCCGGAGCTCCTACGAGCAGTACTTC
CASSYLRSSYEQYF
>NA|TRBV7-9|TRBJ1-2|NA|12
TGTGCCAGCAGCCCCCGGGACTCCGGCTACACCTTC
CASSPRDSGYTF
>NA|TRBV5-1|TRBJ2-5|NA|15
TGCGCCAGCAGCCTAGGGGGGGCCAAAGGGGAGACCCAGTACTTC
CASSLGGAKGETQYF
>NA|TRBV5-1|TRBJ1-2|NA|14
TGCGCCAGCAGCATAAACAGGGAGGGCTATGGCTACACCTTC
CASSINREGYGYTF
>few|TRBV6-5|TRBJ1-2|TRBD1|14
TGTGCCAGCAGTTTCGACAGGGCCGGAGGTGGCTACACCTTC
CASSFDRAGGGYTF
>NA|TRBV28|TRBJ2-7|NA|15
TGTGCCAGCAGTTTCCGGAACAGGCCAAACTACGAGCAGTACTTC
CASSFRNRPNYEQYF
>NA|TRBV14|TRBJ1-2|NA|15
TGTGCCAGCAGCCTTGGGGGGGCGCGCGGCTATGGCTACACCTTC
CASSLGGARGYGYTF
>NA|TRBV18|TRBJ1-6|NA|15
TGTGCCAGCTCACCGACACAGGGAAGCGATTCACCCCTCCACTTT
CASSPTQGSDSPLHF
>NA|TRBV24-1|TRBJ1-6|NA|13
TGTGCCACGCCAACCCCAGTTAATTCACCCCTCCACTTT
CATPTPVNSPLHF
>NA|TRBV10-3|TRBJ2-3|NA|13
TGTGCCATCAGTGGCGGCCAGACAGATACGCAGTATTTT
CAISGGQTDTQYF
>NA|TRBV14|TRBJ1-2|NA|13
TGTGCCAGCAGCCAACAGGGAGGTCGTGGCTACACCTTC
CASSQQGGRGYTF
>few|TRBV20-1|TRBJ1-1|NA|11
TGCAGTGAGGACAGTAACACTGAAGCTTTCTTT
CSEDSNTEAFF
>NA|TRBV15|TRBJ1-1|NA|14
TGTGCCACCAGCAGCCCGGGTGGTTGGACTGAAGCTTTCTTT
CATSSPGGWTEAFF
>NA|TRBV5-8|TRBJ1-6|TRBD1|16
TGTGCCAGCAGCCTATCGGGGACAGTGTATAATTCACCCCTCCACTTT
CASSLSGTVYNSPLHF
>NA|TRBV5-1|TRBJ2-7|TRBD1|16
TGCGCCAGCAGCCTGCAACTCGGGACAGGGGGTAACGAGCAGTACTTC
CASSLQLGTGGNEQYF
>few|TRBV4-3|TRBJ1-2|NA|13
TGCGCCAGCAGCCCAGGTACCGTCTATGGCTACACCTTC
CASSPGTVYGYTF
>NA|TRBV6-5|TRBJ2-7|TRBD1|16
TGTGCCAGCAGTTATCCCACCGGGACAGGGGCCTACGAGCAGTACTTC
CASSYPTGTGAYEQYF